The next 21 T cell receptor beta chains were all read from a single sample in a study of technical replicates of blood from several donors (dated by TCRdb to 2016 to 2017). Libraries were made using the immunoSEQ multiplex PCR assay. TCRdb provides this immuneACCESS table in a form limited to in-frame rearrangements. Some clones are lacking; in checked studies, under half of them reflect an unresolved V gene, and why the rest are absent is not known. A total of about 97,000 clones appear in this sample, approximately 95% of them only once. The leading ten clones occupy roughly 0.31% of the sample. Sequencing was carried out using T cells isolated from PBMCs. The receptors derive from a human donor in good health.

The V and J genes are TRBV14 and TRBJ1-2, with 9 bases aligning to TRBD1. The V and J ends lost 3 bases and 8 bases, in that order; junction bases with no gene match: 7. The CDR3 runs 14 residues. CDR1 and CDR2 from the germline V gene are SGHDN and FVKESK. Here the CDR3 DNA reads TGTGCCAGCAGCCAGCAGTGGACAGGGGACGGCTACACCTTC. Amino acids: CASSQQWTGDGYTF.

The V and J genes are TRBV5-1 and TRBJ2-7; a possible D gene is TRBD1 (5 bases). CDR1 and CDR2 from the germline V gene are SGHRS and YFSETQ. V was trimmed by 1 base and J by 1 base, leaving 12 bases between them. This CDR3 region has 15 residues. For the CDR3, the DNA is TGCGCCAGCAGCTTGAGGGGTATAGGGTCCTACGAGCAGTACTTC. Protein product: CASSLRGIGSYEQYF.

The chain couples TRBV10-3 to TRBJ2-2; 12 positions match TRBD2. Germline lookup yields CDR1 ENHRY and CDR2 SYGVKD. The V gene end was trimmed by 6 bases and the J gene end by 4 bases; junction bases not matched to a gene: 3. CDR3 size: 15 residues. The CDR3 bases are TGTGCCATCAGCTGGACTAGCGGGACCACCGGGGAGCTGTTTTTT. This codes for CAISWTSGTTGELFF.

V and J are TRBV28 and TRBJ1-2; no clear D. CDR1 and CDR2 (germline): MDHEN, SYDVKM. The CDR3 is 11 amino acids. V was shortened by 6 bases and J by 5 bases, with 7 bases between the two germline ends. The CDR3 sequence is CASSPGYGYTF. CDR3 bases: TGTGCCAGCAGCCCGGGGTATGGCTACACCTTC.

This clone has just a few counts. The chain employs TRBV28 and TRBJ1-1, with D maybe TRBD1 (6 bases). Trimming shortened V by 10 bases and J by 0 bases, and 18 bases separated the two germline ends. The CDR3 length is 15 residues. Looked up from germline, CDR1 is MDHEN and CDR2 is SYDVKM. In DNA form, the CDR3 reads TGTGCCACCGGGGCGACAGGTGATATGAACACTGAAGCTTTCTTT. This gives the protein CATGATGDMNTEAFF.

The V and J genes are TRBV2 and TRBJ1-1; D may be TRBD1 (6 bases). The CDR3 has 16 amino acids. The V gene lost 5 bases and the J gene lost 0 bases, with 16 bases spanning the gap. Germline V gene sequence: CDR1 SNHLY, CDR2 FYNNEI. As DNA, the CDR3 is TGTGCCAGCAGTACAGGGTCGCCACTCATGAACACTGAAGCTTTCTTT. Amino acids: CASSTGSPLMNTEAFF.

The chain combines TRBV5-1 with TRBJ1-4; a possible D gene is TRBD1 (5 bases). The V and J ends lost 3 bases and 8 bases respectively, with 11 bases between them. This CDR3 contains 13 residues. The V gene's germline CDR1 is SGHRS and CDR2 YFSETQ. The CDR3 DNA reads as TGCGCCAGCAGCTCCCGGGGGGAGGAAAAACTGTTTTTT. Protein product: CASSSRGEEKLFF.

Remarks on this clone: This CDR3 is also generated by other DNA sequences in the sample. The chain uses TRBV5-4 and TRBJ1-3; tentatively, D is TRBD1 (5 bases). CDR1 SGHNT and CDR2 YYREEE come from the germline V gene (reference sequence). V lost 0 bases, J lost 1 base, and 8 bases lay in between. The CDR3 length is 15 residues. The CDR3: CASSLDPGSGNTIYF. CDR3 nucleotides: TGTGCCAGCAGCTTGGACCCAGGGTCTGGAAACACCATATATTTT.

The rearrangement joins TRBV2 to TRBJ1-1; D gene ambiguous. There are 14 residues in the CDR3. The V end lost 8 bases, the J end lost 0 bases, and 13 bases lay between the germline ends. The germline gives CDR1 SNHLY, CDR2 FYNNEI. CDR3 sequence: CASLLSTMNTEAFF. CDR3 nucleotides: TGTGCCAGCCTCTTATCTACTATGAACACTGAAGCTTTCTTT.

The chain has TRBV27 and TRBJ2-1; a possible D gene is TRBD2 (6 bases). This CDR3 contains 16 residues. Trimming stripped 6 bases from V and 3 bases from J, with 18 bases between. From germline, CDR1 is MNHEY and CDR2 SMNVEV (reference sequence). CDR3 nucleotide sequence: TGTGCCAGCAGCCCCATGCGGGAAGGTCTCTACAATGAGCAGTTCTTC. Translated, it gives CASSPMREGLYNEQFF.

The rearrangement uses TRBV7-9 and TRBJ2-1, with a weak D call TRBD2 (6 bases). Per germline, CDR1 SEHNR and CDR2 FQNEAQ (reference sequence). The ends were cut back, 2 bases at V and 8 bases at J, with 13 bases in the middle. This CDR3 has 14 residues. The CDR3 spells CASSLSGAADEQFF. The CDR3 DNA is TGTGCCAGCAGCTTATCGGGAGCGGCCGATGAGCAGTTCTTC.

This sequence joins TRBV25-1 and TRBJ1-1; D call uncertain. The CDR3 runs to 14 residues. V was clipped by 1 base and J by 1 base, with 7 bases between them. Germline lookup yields CDR1 MGHDK and CDR2 SYGVNS. This CDR3 reads CASSESSGNTEAFF. In nucleotides, the CDR3 is TGTGCCAGCAGTGAATCATCAGGGAACACTGAAGCTTTCTTT.

Written as DNA, the CDR3 is TGTGCCAGCAGCTTCTCCTCTGGGGCCAACGTCCTGACTTTC. This gives the protein CASSFSSGANVLTF. The chain couples TRBV7-3 to TRBJ2-6; D is unresolved. Germline loops: CDR1 SGHTA, CDR2 FQGTGA. The CDR3 covers 14 residues. V was pared by 3 bases and J by 0 bases, with 3 bases between. Using reference TRBV7-3 and TRBJ2-6 for the parts outside the CDR3, the full variable domain is GAGVSQTPSNKVTEKGKYVELRCDPISGHTALYWYRQSLGQGPEFLIYFQGTGAADDSGLPNDRFFAVRPEGSVSTLKIQRTERGDSAVYLCASSFSSGANVLTFGAGSRLTVL.

This clone was counted a single time. This chain connects TRBV9 to TRBJ2-7; 13 bases agree with TRBD2. Germline V lookup: CDR1 SGDLS, CDR2 YYNGEE. With V trimmed by 7 bases and J by 3 bases, 7 bases remained unmatched. The CDR3 is 15 residues long. The CDR3 bases are TGTGCCAGCGGGGACGGGACTAGCGGGGACTACGAGCAGTACTTC. Residues: CASGDGTSGDYEQYF.

The V call is TRBV28, the J call TRBJ2-7; TRBD2 matches 8 bases. Unmatched junction bases numbered 6, after V lost 6 bases and J lost 5 bases. CDR1 is MDHEN and CDR2 is SYDVKM in the germline V gene. This CDR3 spans 13 amino acids. CDR3 amino acids: CASRAGVFNEQYF. The CDR3 nucleotides read TGTGCCAGCAGAGCGGGAGTATTTAACGAGCAGTACTTC.

This sequence joins TRBV28 and TRBJ2-6; 9 nucleotides align to TRBD1. In germline, CDR1 is MDHEN, CDR2 SYDVKM. Trimming took 5 bases from V and 2 from J; bases not matched to a gene: 4. The CDR3 is 16 residues long. CDR3 in amino acids: CASSLTGGAGANVLTF. In DNA form, the CDR3 reads TGTGCCAGCAGTCTGACAGGGGGGGCTGGGGCCAACGTCCTGACTTTC.

The V and J genes are TRBV7-9 and TRBJ2-2, with 9 positions matching TRBD2. Germline CDR1 reads SEHNR; CDR2 reads FQNEAQ (reference sequence). The CDR3 is made up of 18 amino acids. After removal of 0 bases from V and 7 bases from J, the junction contained 12 bases not matched to a gene. The CDR3, as DNA: TGTGCCAGCAGCTTAGCGTCCCTGGCGGGAGGGCCTCTCGGGGAGCTGTTTTTT. Translated: CASSLASLAGGPLGELFF.

V and J are TRBV14 and TRBJ2-7, with unresolved D. Germline V CDR1 and CDR2: SGHDN, FVKESK. Trimming shortened V by 1 base and J by 2 bases, and 9 bases separated the two germline ends. The CDR3 sequence is 14 residues long. The CDR3 here is CASSQGASPYEQYF. The CDR3 DNA sequence: TGTGCCAGCAGCCAAGGGGCAAGCCCCTACGAGCAGTACTTC.

The V call is TRBV6-4, the J call TRBJ1-1; tentatively, D is TRBD1 (6 bases). The CDR3 has 13 amino acids. Trimming took off 6 bases at V and 2 bases at J, with 10 bases between the two ends. The V gene's germline CDR1 is MRHNA and CDR2 SNTAGT. CDR3 in DNA: TGTGCCAGCAGAGGACAGATCAACACTGAAGCTTTCTTT. Its protein is CASRGQINTEAFF.

The chain joins TRBV29-1 to TRBJ2-1; TRBD1 might be the D (6 bases). Trimming stripped 6 bases from V and 4 bases from J, with 7 bases between. Per the germline V gene, CDR1 is SQVTM and CDR2 is ANQGSEA. The CDR3 is 11 amino acids. The CDR3 DNA sequence: TGCAGCGTAGGACAGTACAATGAGCAGTTCTTC. Residues: CSVGQYNEQFF.

This rearrangement joins TRBV11-2 to TRBJ1-4, with 7 bases matching TRBD1. CDR1 and CDR2 from the germline V gene are SGHAT and FQNNGV. V trimming: 1 base; J trimming: 7 bases; junction bases outside the gene matches: 15. This CDR3 is 18 amino acids long. The DNA for the CDR3 is TGTGCCAGCAGCTTAGCCGGGACAGCGAGAGTCTGGGGTGAAAAACTGTTTTTT. Translated, it gives CASSLAGTARVWGEKLFF.